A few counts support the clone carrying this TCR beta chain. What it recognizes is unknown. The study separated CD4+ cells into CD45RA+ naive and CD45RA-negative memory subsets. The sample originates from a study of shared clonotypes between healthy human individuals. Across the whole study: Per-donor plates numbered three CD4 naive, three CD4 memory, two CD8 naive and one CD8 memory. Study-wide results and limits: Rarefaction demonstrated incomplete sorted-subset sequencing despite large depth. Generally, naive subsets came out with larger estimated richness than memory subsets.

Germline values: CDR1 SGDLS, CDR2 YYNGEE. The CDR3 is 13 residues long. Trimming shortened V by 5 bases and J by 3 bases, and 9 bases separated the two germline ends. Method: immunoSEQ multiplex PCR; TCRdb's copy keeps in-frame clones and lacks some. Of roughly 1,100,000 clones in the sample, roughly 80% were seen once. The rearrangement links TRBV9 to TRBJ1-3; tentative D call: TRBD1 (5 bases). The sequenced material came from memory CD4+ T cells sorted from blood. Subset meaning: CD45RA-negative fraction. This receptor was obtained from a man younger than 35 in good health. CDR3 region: CASRGLNGNTIYF. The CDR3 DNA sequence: TGTGCCAGCAGGGGACTGAATGGAAACACCATATATTTT.